These 23 T cell receptor beta chains were all obtained from the same sample, sequenced in a study of cytomegalovirus exposure and HLA in healthy donors (dated by TCRdb to 2016 to 2017). The receptor library was made with the immunoSEQ multiplex PCR assay. For the multiplex PCR, a mixture combining 60 forward primers for TCR Vbeta segments and 13 reverse primers for TCR Jbeta segments was used. TCRdb stores this immuneACCESS table with in-frame sequences only. Part of the clones is absent; in the studies checked, under half of the shortfall reflects unresolved V genes, and no reason is known for the rest. The sample table lists approximately 190,000 clones, over 60% of them with a count of one. Jointly, the top ten make up approximately 2% of the sample. Material for sequencing was PBMCs. These receptors were obtained from a woman under 40 in good health and CMV-seropositive.

This clone was seen just once. The gene calls are TRBV7-6 and TRBJ2-5; possible D gene TRBD1, 6 bases. Trimming cost V 0 bases and J 5 bases, with 13 bases left between them. The germline V gene encodes CDR1 SGHVS and CDR2 FNYEAQ. This CDR3 is built from 15 residues. DNA of the CDR3: TGTGCCAGCAGCTTAGCGCAGGGGTCATGGGAGACCCAGTACTTC. It yields the protein CASSLAQGSWETQYF.

The chain joins TRBV6-6 to TRBJ1-2, with D unresolved. The CDR3 covers 14 residues. CDR1 and CDR2 from the germline V gene are MNHNY and SVGAGI (reference sequence). Trimming left V 4 bases short and J 4 bases short, with 13 bases between. CDR3 nucleotides: TGTGCCAGCAGTTTTGAGGGCGGCCCCTATGGCTACACCTTC. Residues: CASSFEGGPYGYTF.

The rearrangement joins TRBV29-1 to TRBJ2-1; TRBD2 aligns across 11 bases. The CDR3 sequence is 14 residues long. Trimming took 6 bases from V and 1 from J; bases not matched to a gene: 2. Germline V gene data show CDR1 as SQVTM and CDR2 as ANQGSEA. The DNA for the CDR3 is TGCAGCGTGGTAGCGGGAGGGTCCTACAATGAGCAGTTCTTC. Protein product: CSVVAGGSYNEQFF.

V and J are TRBV7-8 and TRBJ1-1, with 9 bases lining up with TRBD1. J gave up 6 bases and V 6 bases, and 8 bases lay outside the gene matches. Germline values: CDR1 SGHVS, CDR2 FQNEAQ. The CDR3 is 14 residues long. CDR3 in DNA: TGTGCCAGCAGTTTACCACAGGGGGCGGCTGAAGCTTTCTTT. As protein: CASSLPQGAAEAFF.

The chain carries TRBV28 and TRBJ2-7; D may be TRBD1 (6 bases). Between the trimmed V and J ends, which lost 6 bases and 2 bases, there was a span of 11 bases. The CDR3 runs to 13 residues. In germline, CDR1 is MDHEN, CDR2 SYDVKM. CDR3 region: CASSTGIPYEQYF. DNA for the CDR3: TGTGCCAGCAGCACAGGGATACCCTACGAGCAGTACTTC. Full variable domain (remainder filled in from reference TRBV28 and TRBJ2-7): DVKVTQSSRYLVKRTGEKVFLECVQDMDHENMFWYRQDPGLGLRLIYFSYDVKMKEKGDIPEGYSVSREKKERFSLILESASTNQTSMYLCASSTGIPYEQYFGPGTRLTVT.

V and J are TRBV19 and TRBJ1-1; 7 bases are a match to TRBD1. V shed 2 bases, J shed 4 bases, and the junction held 4 bases outside the gene matches. Per germline, CDR1 LNHDA and CDR2 SQIVND (reference sequence). The CDR3 extends over 14 amino acids. The CDR3 reads CASSILAGGTEAFF. In DNA, the CDR3 is TGTGCCAGTAGTATACTAGCAGGGGGCACTGAAGCTTTCTTT.

The chain uses TRBV9 and TRBJ2-2; 13 bases map to TRBD2. J was trimmed by 3 bases and V by 0 bases; bases with no gene match: 5. Germline-derived CDR1 and CDR2 are SGDLS and YYNGEE. This CDR3 contains 18 residues. CDR3 coding DNA: TGTGCCAGCAGCGTAGTCGGACTAGCGGGGGCCTACACCGGGGAGCTGTTTTTT. Translating it yields CASSVVGLAGAYTGELFF.

This chain uses TRBV19 with TRBJ2-3; 11 bases agree with TRBD2. Per germline, CDR1 LNHDA and CDR2 SQIVND (reference sequence). CDR3 size: 16 residues. V lost 1 base and J lost 4; bases outside the gene matches: 4. This chain's CDR3 is CASSIVSSGGADTQYF. Here the CDR3 DNA reads TGTGCCAGTAGTATAGTGAGTAGCGGGGGGGCAGATACGCAGTATTTT.

V is TRBV25-1 and J is TRBJ1-4; the match to TRBD1 covers 12 bases. V lost 6 bases, J lost 8 bases, and 10 bases stayed unmatched. Germline CDR1 reads MGHDK; CDR2 reads SYGVNS. This CDR3 comprises 16 residues. The CDR3 DNA is TGTGCCAGCAGCCCGGGACAGGGGGCCCCCGGGGAAAAACTGTTTTTT. Its protein is CASSPGQGAPGEKLFF.

The chain carries TRBV5-4 and TRBJ2-5; no reliable D call. Matching the DNA end better, TRBJ2-7 makes the J call doubtful. Germline lookup yields CDR1 SGHNT and CDR2 YYREEE (reference sequence). This CDR3 spans 11 amino acids. The CDR3 DNA sequence: TGTGCCAGCAGCTTGGACCACGAGCAGTACTTC. Translation: CASSLDHEQYF.

The chain joins TRBV28 to TRBJ1-2, with 9 bases lining up with TRBD1. Unmatched junction bases numbered 18, after V lost 2 bases and J lost 8 bases. Germline V gene lookup returns CDR1 MDHEN and CDR2 SYDVKM. The CDR3 has 18 residues. Written as DNA, the CDR3 is TGTGCCAGCAGTTTAGTTTCCGGACAGGGGTCTACCGGGCGGGGCTACACCTTC. It codes for CASSLVSGQGSTGRGYTF.

The chain joins TRBV28 to TRBJ1-2; 10 positions match TRBD1. The CDR3 length is 14 residues. In germline, CDR1 is MDHEN, CDR2 SYDVKM. The trim removed 5 bases at V and 7 bases at J, leaving 7 bases unmatched. The CDR3 DNA reads as TGTGCCAGCAGTCCCGACAGGGGGCTACGTGGCTACACCTTC. Protein product: CASSPDRGLRGYTF.

The rearrangement uses TRBV6-4 and TRBJ2-7; 11 bases are shared with TRBD2. CDR1 is MRHNA and CDR2 is SNTAGT in the germline V gene. CDR3 length: 15 residues. Germline trimming cut 3 bases from V and 6 bases from J; bases unmatched to any gene: 7. The CDR3 DNA reads TGTGCCAGCAGTGAACAACTAGCGGGGGTCTCCGAGCAGTACTTC. Amino acids: CASSEQLAGVSEQYF.

With respect to this clone: Other DNA variants within this sample encode the same CDR3. V is TRBV28 and J is TRBJ2-5; a weak D match, TRBD2 (5 bases). V shed 3 bases and J shed 5 bases, with 10 bases lying between them. Per germline, CDR1 MDHEN and CDR2 SYDVKM. This CDR3 spans 13 amino acids. The DNA of the CDR3 is TGTGCCAGCAGTTTCGGGGTCCAGGAGACCCAGTACTTC. Its protein is CASSFGVQETQYF.

V gene TRBV7-2 combines with J gene TRBJ1-2, with a weak D call TRBD1 (5 bases). This CDR3 has 13 amino acids. Germline V gene sequence: CDR1 SGHTA, CDR2 FQGNSA. The V gene lost 3 bases and the J gene lost 2 bases, with 7 bases spanning the gap. Here the CDR3 DNA reads TGTGCCAGCAGCTTCCGGGGGAACTATGGCTACACCTTC. Its translation is CASSFRGNYGYTF.

The rearrangement joins TRBV4-3 to TRBJ1-5; D possibly corresponds to TRBD1 (6 bases). The germline gives CDR1 LGHNA, CDR2 YSLEER. V was pared by 0 bases and J by 7 bases, with 13 bases between. The CDR3 is 15 amino acids. The CDR3 region is CASSQDWGGGQPQHF. The CDR3 nucleotides are TGCGCCAGCAGCCAAGATTGGGGGGGCGGGCAGCCCCAGCATTTT.

The rearrangement joins TRBV7-9 to TRBJ2-1; D possibly corresponds to TRBD2 (5 bases). Germline loops: CDR1 SEHNR, CDR2 FQNEAQ (reference sequence). Trimming removed 4 bases at V and 8 bases at J, with 18 bases between. CDR3 length: 15 residues. Here the CDR3 DNA reads TGTGCCAGCAGCTACCGAGGTTTAGGGCGGGATGAGCAGTTCTTC. Its protein is CASSYRGLGRDEQFF. Full variable domain (rest looked up from reference TRBV7-9 and TRBJ2-1): DTGVSQNPRHKITKRGQNVTFRCDPISEHNRLYWYRQTLGQGPEFLTYFQNEAQLEKSRLLSDRFSAERPKGSFSTLEIQRTEQGDSAMYLCASSYRGLGRDEQFFGPGTRLTVL.

Concerning this clone: An end of the junction does not agree with germline; a read error may underlie this. This chain connects TRBV4-3 to TRBJ2-1; D might be TRBD2 (5 bases). Germline V lookup: CDR1 LGHNA, CDR2 YSLEER. The CDR3 extends over 13 amino acids. CDR3 coding DNA: TGCGCCAGCAGCCAAGATCTTGGGGAGACGCGGGTCTTC. Translating gives CASSQDLGETRVF.

In DNA, the CDR3 is TGTGCCAGCAGTTCTACAACCGGGACAGGGTTGGACGAGCAGTACTTC. Protein: CASSSTTGTGLDEQYF. The V call is TRBV28, the J call TRBJ2-7; TRBD1 aligns across 9 bases. Per germline, CDR1 MDHEN and CDR2 SYDVKM. V was clipped by 4 bases and J by 5 bases; unmatched bases: 12. The CDR3 totals 16 residues.

This clone was recorded a few times. The DNA for the CDR3 is TGCAGCGTTGTTAGGGGAACCTACGAGCAGTACTTC. Its translation: CSVVRGTYEQYF. The gene calls are TRBV29-1 and TRBJ2-7; tentative D call: TRBD1 (5 bases). Germline V lookup: CDR1 SQVTM, CDR2 ANQGSEA. This CDR3 region has 12 residues. Trimming cost V 4 bases and J 2 bases, with 9 bases left between them.

The chain is built from TRBV11-2 and TRBJ2-7, with 8 bases that match TRBD2. Germline-derived CDR1 and CDR2 are SGHAT and FQNNGV. The CDR3 is made up of 13 amino acids. The junction had 7 bases not matched to a gene; V was cut back by 6 bases and J by 6 bases. The CDR3 reads CASRVPGGSEQYF. The CDR3 DNA sequence: TGTGCCAGCAGGGTCCCGGGGGGGAGCGAGCAGTACTTC.

The V and J genes are TRBV5-6 and TRBJ1-1, with no clear D. With 2 bases removed from V and 1 base from J, the gap between germline ends came to 21 bases. The CDR3 contains 18 residues. CDR1 SGHDT and CDR2 YYEEEE come from the germline V gene. CDR3 loop: CASSFFTLGGGANTEAFF. For the CDR3, the DNA is TGTGCCAGCAGCTTCTTCACCCTCGGAGGAGGTGCGAACACTGAAGCTTTCTTT.

This clone has a handful of counts. The sample holds other DNA sequences that translate to the same CDR3. V gene TRBV4-2 combines with J gene TRBJ2-7; no clear D gene. Trimming shortened V by 0 bases and J by 2 bases, and 14 bases separated the two germline ends. CDR1 LGHNA and CDR2 YNFKEQ come from the germline V gene. This CDR3 is built from 16 residues. The CDR3 spells CASSQEMEKAAYEQYF. The CDR3 nucleotides are TGTGCCAGCAGCCAAGAGATGGAGAAGGCGGCCTACGAGCAGTACTTC.